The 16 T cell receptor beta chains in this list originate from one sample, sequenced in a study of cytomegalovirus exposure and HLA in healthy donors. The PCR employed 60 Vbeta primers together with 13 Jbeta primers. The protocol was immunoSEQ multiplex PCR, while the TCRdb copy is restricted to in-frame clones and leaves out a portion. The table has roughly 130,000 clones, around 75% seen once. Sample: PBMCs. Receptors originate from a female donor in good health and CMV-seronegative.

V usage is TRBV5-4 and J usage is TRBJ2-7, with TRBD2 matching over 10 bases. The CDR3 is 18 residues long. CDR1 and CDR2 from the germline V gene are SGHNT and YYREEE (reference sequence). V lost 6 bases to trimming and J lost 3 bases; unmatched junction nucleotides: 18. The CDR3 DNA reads TGTGCCAGCACCCGGGGAGGGCTAGCGGGAGCGGCCGGCTACGAGCAGTACTTC. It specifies CASTRGGLAGAAGYEQYF.

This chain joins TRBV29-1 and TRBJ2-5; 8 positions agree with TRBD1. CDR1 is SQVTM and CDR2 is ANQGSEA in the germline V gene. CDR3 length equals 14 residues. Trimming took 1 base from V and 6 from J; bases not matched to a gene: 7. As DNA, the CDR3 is TGCAGCGTTGAAGGTCAGGGGGCTTCGAAGACCCAGTACTTC. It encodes CSVEGQGASKTQYF.

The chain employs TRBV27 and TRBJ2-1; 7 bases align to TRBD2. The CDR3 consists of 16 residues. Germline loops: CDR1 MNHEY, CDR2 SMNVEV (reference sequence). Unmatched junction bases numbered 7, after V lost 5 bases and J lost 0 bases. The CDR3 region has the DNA TGTGCCAGCAGTCCGACTAGCTCCTACTCCTACAATGAGCAGTTCTTC. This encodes CASSPTSSYSYNEQFF.

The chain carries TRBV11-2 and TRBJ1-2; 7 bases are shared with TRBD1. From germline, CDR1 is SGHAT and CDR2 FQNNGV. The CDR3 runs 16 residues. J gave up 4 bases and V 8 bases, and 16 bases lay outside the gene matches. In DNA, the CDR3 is TGTGCCAGCCGACCAAATCGACTACAGGGGAGCTATGGCTACACCTTC. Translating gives CASRPNRLQGSYGYTF.

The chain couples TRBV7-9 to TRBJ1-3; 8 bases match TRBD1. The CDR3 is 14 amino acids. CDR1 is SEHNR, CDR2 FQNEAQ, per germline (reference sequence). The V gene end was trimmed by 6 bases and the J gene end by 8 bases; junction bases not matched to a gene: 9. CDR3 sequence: CASSLKDRADTIYF. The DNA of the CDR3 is TGTGCCAGCAGTCTCAAGGACAGGGCGGACACCATATATTTT.

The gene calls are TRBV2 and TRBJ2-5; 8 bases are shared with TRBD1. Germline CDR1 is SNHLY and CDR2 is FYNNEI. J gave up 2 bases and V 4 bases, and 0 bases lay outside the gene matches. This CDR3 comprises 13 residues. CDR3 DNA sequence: TGTGCCAGCAGTGGGACAGGGCAAGAGACCCAGTACTTC. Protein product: CASSGTGQETQYF. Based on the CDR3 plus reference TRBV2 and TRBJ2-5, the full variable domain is EPEVTQTPSHQVTQMGQEVILRCVPISNHLYFYWYRQILGQKVEFLVSFYNNEISEKSEIFDDQFSVERPDGSNFTLKIRSTKLEDSAMYFCASSGTGQETQYFGPGTRLLVL.

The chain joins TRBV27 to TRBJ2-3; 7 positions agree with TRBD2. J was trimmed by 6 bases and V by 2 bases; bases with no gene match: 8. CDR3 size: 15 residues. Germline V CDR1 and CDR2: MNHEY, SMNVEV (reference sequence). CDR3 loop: CASSLKGRGGDTQYF. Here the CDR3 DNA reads TGTGCCAGCAGTTTAAAGGGGAGGGGTGGTGATACGCAGTATTTT.

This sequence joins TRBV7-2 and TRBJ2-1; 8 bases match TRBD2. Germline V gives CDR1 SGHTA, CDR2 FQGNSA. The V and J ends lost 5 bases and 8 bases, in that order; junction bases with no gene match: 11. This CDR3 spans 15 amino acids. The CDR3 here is CASSHPGRVVDEQFF. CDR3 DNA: TGTGCCAGCAGCCACCCCGGGAGGGTGGTTGATGAGCAGTTCTTC.

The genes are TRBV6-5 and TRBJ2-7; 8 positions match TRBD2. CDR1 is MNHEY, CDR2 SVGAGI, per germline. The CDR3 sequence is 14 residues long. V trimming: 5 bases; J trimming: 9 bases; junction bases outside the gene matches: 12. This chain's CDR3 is CASSSPGLDDMQYF. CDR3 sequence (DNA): TGTGCCAGCAGTAGTCCGGGACTAGATGATATGCAGTACTTC.

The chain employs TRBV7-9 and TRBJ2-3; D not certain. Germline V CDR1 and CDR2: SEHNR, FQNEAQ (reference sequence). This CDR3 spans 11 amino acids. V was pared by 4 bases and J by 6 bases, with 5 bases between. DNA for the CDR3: TGTGCCAGCAGCTCCATGGATACGCAGTATTTT. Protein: CASSSMDTQYF.

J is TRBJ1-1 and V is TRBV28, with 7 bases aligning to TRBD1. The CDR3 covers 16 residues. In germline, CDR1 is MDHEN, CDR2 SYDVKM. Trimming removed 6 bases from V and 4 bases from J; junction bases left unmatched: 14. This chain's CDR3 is CASRSPRDSLGTEAFF. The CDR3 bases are TGTGCCAGCAGGTCTCCTAGGGACAGTCTGGGCACTGAAGCTTTCTTT.

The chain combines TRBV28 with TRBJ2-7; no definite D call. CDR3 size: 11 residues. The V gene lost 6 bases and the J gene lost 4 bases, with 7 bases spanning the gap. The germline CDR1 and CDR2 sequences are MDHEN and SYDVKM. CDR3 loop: CASRTSYEQYF. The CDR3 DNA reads TGTGCCAGCAGAACCAGTTACGAGCAGTACTTC.

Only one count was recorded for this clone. The CDR3 nucleotides are TGTGCCAGCTTCCTAGGGACTGCCAGATCTGGGGCCAACGTCCTGACTTTC. This encodes CASFLGTARSGANVLTF. The V call is TRBV7-8, the J call TRBJ2-6, with a tentative D call TRBD2 (6 bases). The CDR3 spans 17 residues. The germline V gene has CDR1 SGHVS and CDR2 FQNEAQ. Trimming stripped 8 bases from V and 1 base from J, with 18 bases between.

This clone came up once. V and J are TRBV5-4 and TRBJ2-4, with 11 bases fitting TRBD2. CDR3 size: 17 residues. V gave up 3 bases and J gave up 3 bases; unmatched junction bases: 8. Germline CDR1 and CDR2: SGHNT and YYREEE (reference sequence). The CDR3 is CASSSLGLADHKNIQYF. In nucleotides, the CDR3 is TGTGCCAGCAGCTCCCTGGGACTAGCGGACCACAAAAACATTCAGTACTTC.

The CDR3 spells CATSQGPGNTIYF. In nucleotides, the CDR3 is TGTGCCACATCACAGGGGCCGGGAAACACCATATATTTT. The chain couples TRBV15 to TRBJ1-3, with 7 bases aligning to TRBD1. Per the germline V gene, CDR1 is LNHNV and CDR2 is YYDKDF (reference sequence). V lost 9 bases to trimming and J lost 4 bases; unmatched junction nucleotides: 6. The CDR3 is made up of 13 amino acids.

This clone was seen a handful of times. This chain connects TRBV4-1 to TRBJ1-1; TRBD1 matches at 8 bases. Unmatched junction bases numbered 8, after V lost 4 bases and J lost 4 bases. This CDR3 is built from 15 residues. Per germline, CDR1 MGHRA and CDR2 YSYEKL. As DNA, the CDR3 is TGCGCCAGCAGCCCCAGGGGGCGCGGAGTCACTGAAGCTTTCTTT. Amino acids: CASSPRGRGVTEAFF.